The 3 T cell receptor beta chains below all came from one sample that was sequenced in a study of early T cells in non-severe SARS-CoV-2 infection (dated by TCRdb to the early 2020s). The method behind the library was 5' RACE. Sequenced on a NextSeq 500. TCRdb passed the public sequencing reads through fastp at Q25 and MiXCR, retaining productive beta sequences. Records with the same CDR3 protein are collapsed into one entry carrying the most frequent genes and DNA. The table for this sample lists about 21,000 distinct CDR3 sequences; around 4% of them were counted only once. The ten largest account for approximately 1.5% of the sample. Sequencing was carried out using whole blood. The receptor set was obtained from an adult who was a healthcare worker with PCR-confirmed SARS-CoV-2 infection or an uninfected control (not recorded which).

The chain recombines TRBV30 with TRBJ1-3; D gene ambiguous. Trimming removed 3 bases from V and 4 bases from J, with 16 bases in between. Germline CDR1 reads GTSNPN; CDR2 reads SVGIG (reference sequence). The CDR3 spans 15 residues. This CDR3 is CAWSATRRRGNTIYF. CDR3 nucleotide sequence: TGTGCCTGGAGCGCCACGAGGAGGAGAGGAAACACCATATATTTT.

This clonotype has ten or more counts. The V and J genes are TRBV12-3 or TRBV12-4 and TRBJ2-3; 9 nucleotides line up with TRBD1. This CDR3 contains 15 residues. Germline trimming cut 6 bases from V and 6 bases from J; bases unmatched to any gene: 10. CDR3 nucleotide sequence: TGTGCCAGCAGCTCCGGGACAGGGTTTTTTGATACGCAGTATTTT. Amino acids: CASSSGTGFFDTQYF.

This clonotype has ten or more counts. The V and J genes are TRBV11-2 and TRBJ2-5; TRBD2 might be the D (6 bases). Trimming shortened V by 8 bases and J by 4 bases, and 11 bases separated the two germline ends. There are 12 residues in the CDR3. Germline V gene sequence: CDR1 SGHAT, CDR2 FQNNGV. For the CDR3, the DNA is TGTGCCAGCCGGGGAGGCTCAGAGACCCAGTACTTC. Protein product: CASRGGSETQYF.